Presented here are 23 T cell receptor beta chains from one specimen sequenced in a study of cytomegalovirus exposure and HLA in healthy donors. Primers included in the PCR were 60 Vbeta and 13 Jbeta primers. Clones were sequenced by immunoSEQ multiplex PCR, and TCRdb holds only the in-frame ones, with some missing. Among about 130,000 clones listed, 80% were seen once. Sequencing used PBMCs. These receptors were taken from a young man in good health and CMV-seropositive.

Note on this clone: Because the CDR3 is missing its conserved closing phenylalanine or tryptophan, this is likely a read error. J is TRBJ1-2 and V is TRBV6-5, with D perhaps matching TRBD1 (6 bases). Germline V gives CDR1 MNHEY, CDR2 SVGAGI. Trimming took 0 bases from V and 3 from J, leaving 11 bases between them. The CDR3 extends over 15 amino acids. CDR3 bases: TGTGCCAGCAGTTACTCGGGCAGGGGTGACTATGGCTACACCCTC. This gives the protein CASSYSGRGDYGYTL.

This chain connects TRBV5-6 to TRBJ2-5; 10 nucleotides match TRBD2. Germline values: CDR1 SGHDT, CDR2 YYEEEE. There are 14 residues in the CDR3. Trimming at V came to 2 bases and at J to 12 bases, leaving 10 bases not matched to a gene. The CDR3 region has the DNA TGTGCCAGCAGCTTTCTAGCGGGGGAGACACTCAAGTACTTC. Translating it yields CASSFLAGETLKYF.

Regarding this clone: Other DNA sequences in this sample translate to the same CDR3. As DNA, the CDR3 is TGTGCCAGCAGCTTACCGACAGAAGCCTACGAGCAGTACTTC. This gives the protein CASSLPTEAYEQYF. V is TRBV13 and J is TRBJ2-7; the D gene is possibly TRBD1 (5 bases). CDR1 is PRHDT and CDR2 is FYEKMQ in the germline V gene (reference sequence). Trimming took off 2 bases at V and 2 bases at J, with 10 bases between the two ends. The CDR3 consists of 14 residues.

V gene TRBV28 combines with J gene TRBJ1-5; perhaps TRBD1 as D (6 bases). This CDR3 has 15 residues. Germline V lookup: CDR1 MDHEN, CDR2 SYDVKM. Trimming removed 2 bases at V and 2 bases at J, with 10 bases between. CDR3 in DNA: TGTGCCAGCAGTTTAGCAGGGGTCGGCAATCAGCCCCAGCATTTT. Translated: CASSLAGVGNQPQHF.

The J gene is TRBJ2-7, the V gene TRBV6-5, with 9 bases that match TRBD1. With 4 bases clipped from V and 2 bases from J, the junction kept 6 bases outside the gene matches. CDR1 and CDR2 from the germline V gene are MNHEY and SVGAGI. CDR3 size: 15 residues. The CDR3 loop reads CASSFLDRGAYEQYF. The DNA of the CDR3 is TGTGCCAGCAGTTTTTTAGACAGGGGGGCCTACGAGCAGTACTTC.

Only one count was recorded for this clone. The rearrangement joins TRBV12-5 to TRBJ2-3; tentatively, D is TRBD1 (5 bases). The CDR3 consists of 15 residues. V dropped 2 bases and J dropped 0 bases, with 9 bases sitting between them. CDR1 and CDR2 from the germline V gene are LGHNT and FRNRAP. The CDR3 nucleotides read TGTGCTAGTGGTTTGATGACAGCGAGCACAGATACGCAGTATTTT. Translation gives CASGLMTASTDTQYF. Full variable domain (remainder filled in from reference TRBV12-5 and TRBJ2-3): DARVTQTPRHKVTEMGQEVTMRCQPILGHNTVFWYRQTMMQGLELLAYFRNRAPLDDSGMPKDRFSAEMPDATLATLKIQPSEPRDSAVYFCASGLMTASTDTQYFGPGTRLTVL.

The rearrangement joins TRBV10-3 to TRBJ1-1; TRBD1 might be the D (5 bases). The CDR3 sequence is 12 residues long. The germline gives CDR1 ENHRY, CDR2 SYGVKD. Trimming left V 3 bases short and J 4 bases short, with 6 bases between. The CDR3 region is CAISDTGTEAFF. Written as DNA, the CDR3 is TGTGCCATCAGTGACACAGGCACTGAAGCTTTCTTT.

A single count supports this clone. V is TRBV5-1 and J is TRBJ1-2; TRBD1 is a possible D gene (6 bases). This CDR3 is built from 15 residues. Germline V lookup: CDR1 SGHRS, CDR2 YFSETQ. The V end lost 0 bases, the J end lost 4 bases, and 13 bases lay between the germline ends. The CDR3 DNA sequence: TGCGCCAGCAGCTTGGCCGTCAGGGGCGGCTATGGCTACACCTTC. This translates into CASSLAVRGGYGYTF.

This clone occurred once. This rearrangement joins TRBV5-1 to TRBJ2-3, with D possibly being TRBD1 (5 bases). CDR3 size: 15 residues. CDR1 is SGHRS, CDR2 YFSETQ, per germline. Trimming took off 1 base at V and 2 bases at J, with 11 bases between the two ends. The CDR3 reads CASSLMGRFTDTQYF. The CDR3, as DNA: TGCGCCAGCAGCTTGATGGGGCGTTTCACAGATACGCAGTATTTT.

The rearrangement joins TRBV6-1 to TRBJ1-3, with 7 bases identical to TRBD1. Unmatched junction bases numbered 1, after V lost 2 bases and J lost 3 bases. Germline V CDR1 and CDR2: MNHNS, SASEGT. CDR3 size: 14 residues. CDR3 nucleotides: TGTGCCAGCAGTGAACACAGGGGTGGAAACACCATATATTTT. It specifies CASSEHRGGNTIYF.

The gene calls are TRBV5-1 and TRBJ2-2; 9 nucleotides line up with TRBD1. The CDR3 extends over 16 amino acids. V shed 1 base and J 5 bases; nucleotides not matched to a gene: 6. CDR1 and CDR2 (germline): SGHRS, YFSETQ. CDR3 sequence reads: CASSLQGQGGTGELFF. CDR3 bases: TGCGCCAGCAGCTTGCAGGGACAGGGAGGAACCGGGGAGCTGTTTTTT.

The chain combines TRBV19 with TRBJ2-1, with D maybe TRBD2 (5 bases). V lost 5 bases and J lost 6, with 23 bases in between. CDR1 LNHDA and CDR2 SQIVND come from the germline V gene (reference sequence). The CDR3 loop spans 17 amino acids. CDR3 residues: CASSQDSGTVKGNEQFF. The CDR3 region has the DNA TGTGCCAGTAGTCAGGACTCCGGTACAGTAAAGGGCAATGAGCAGTTCTTC.

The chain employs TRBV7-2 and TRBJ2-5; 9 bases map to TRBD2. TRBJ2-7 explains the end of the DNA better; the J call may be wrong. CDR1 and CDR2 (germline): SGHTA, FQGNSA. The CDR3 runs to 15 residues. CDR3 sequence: CASSLVWRGGNEQYF. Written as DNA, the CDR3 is TGTGCCAGCAGCTTAGTGTGGCGGGGGGGCAACGAGCAGTACTTC.

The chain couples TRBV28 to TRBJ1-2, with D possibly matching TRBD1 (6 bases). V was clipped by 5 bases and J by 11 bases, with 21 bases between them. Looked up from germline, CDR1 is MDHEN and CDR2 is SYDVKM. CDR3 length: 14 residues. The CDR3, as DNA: TGTGCCAGCAGTAGACAGGATTCTATGTTCAGTTACACCTTC. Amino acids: CASSRQDSMFSYTF.

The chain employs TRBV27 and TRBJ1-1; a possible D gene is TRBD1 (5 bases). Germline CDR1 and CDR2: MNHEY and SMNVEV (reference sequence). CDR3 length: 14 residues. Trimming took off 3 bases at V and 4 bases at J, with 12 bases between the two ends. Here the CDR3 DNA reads TGTGCCAGCAGTTTGTCGGGACTGCTCACTGAAGCTTTCTTT. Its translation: CASSLSGLLTEAFF.

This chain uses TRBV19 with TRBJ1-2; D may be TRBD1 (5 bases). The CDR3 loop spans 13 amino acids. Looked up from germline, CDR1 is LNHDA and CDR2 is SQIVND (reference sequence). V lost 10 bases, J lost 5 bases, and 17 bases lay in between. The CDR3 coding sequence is TGTGCCACTCGACCGACAGTCGCATATGGCTACACCTTC. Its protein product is CATRPTVAYGYTF.

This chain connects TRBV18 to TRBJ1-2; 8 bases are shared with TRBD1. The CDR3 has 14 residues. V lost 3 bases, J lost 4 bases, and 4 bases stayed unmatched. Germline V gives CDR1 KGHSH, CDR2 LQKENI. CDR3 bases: TGTGCCAGCTCACCGGACAGGGCTACCTATGGCTACACCTTC. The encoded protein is CASSPDRATYGYTF.

The CDR3 coding sequence is TGTGCCAGCAGCGTAGGCGGGACCGTATCTCGGGAGCAGTACTTC. Translating gives CASSVGGTVSREQYF. This rearrangement joins TRBV9 to TRBJ2-7; D is perhaps TRBD2 (6 bases). CDR1 is SGDLS and CDR2 is YYNGEE in the germline V gene. V lost 0 bases and J 7 bases, leaving 17 bases between the germline ends. The CDR3 has 15 amino acids.

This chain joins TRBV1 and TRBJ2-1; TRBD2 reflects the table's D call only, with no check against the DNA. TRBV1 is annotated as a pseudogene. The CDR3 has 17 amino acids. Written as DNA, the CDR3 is TGCACCAGCAGCCAAGATAACGACCTAGCGGATTTCAATGAGCAGTTCTTC. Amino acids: CTSSQDNDLADFNEQFF.

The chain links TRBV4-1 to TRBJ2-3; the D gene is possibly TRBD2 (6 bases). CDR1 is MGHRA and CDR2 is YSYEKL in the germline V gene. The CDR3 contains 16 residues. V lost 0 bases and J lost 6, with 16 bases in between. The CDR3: CASSQDRGLALDTQYF. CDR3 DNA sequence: TGCGCCAGCAGCCAAGATCGGGGTCTAGCGCTGGATACGCAGTATTTT.

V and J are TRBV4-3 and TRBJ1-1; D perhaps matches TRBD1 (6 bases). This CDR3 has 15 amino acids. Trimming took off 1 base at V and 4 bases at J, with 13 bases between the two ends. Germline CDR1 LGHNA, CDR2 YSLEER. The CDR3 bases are TGCGCCAGCAGCCAAGGTACAGGGTCTAGCACTGAAGCTTTCTTT. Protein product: CASSQGTGSSTEAFF.

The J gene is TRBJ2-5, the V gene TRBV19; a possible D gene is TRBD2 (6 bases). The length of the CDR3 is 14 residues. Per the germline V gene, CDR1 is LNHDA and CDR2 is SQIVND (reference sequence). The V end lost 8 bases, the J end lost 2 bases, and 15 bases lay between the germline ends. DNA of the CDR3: TGTGCCAGTCGAAGCGGGCACACTCAAGAGACCCAGTACTTC. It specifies CASRSGHTQETQYF. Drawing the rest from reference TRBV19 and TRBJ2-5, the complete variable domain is DGGITQSPKYLFRKEGQNVTLSCEQNLNHDAMYWYRQDPGQGLRLIYYSQIVNDFQKGDIAEGYSVSREKKESFPLTVTSAQKNPTAFYLCASRSGHTQETQYFGPGTRLLVL.

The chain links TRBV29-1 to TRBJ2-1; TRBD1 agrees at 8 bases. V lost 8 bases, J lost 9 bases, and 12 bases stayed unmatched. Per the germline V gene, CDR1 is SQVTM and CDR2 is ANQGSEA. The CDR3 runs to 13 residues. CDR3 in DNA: TGCAGCCCGAGACAGGGGCTCACGGGTGAGCAGTTCTTC. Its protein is CSPRQGLTGEQFF.